The 12 T cell receptor beta chains given below trace back to one sample, sequenced in a study of T cell changes during pregnancy in multiple sclerosis (dated by TCRdb to about 2019). Library method: the immunoSEQ multiplex PCR assay. The clones in this table, taken by TCRdb from immuneACCESS, are in-frame only. Not every clone is retained; where verified, under half of the shortfall comes from an unresolved V gene, and the cause of the rest is unknown. Here the sample has about 50,000 clones; approximately 91% occur a single time. The ten biggest clones cover 10% of the sample. The material sequenced was CD8+ T cells from peripheral blood mononuclear cells, taken after pregnancy. These receptors all stem from a female donor with multiple sclerosis, enrolled in a pregnancy study.

The chain uses TRBV27 and TRBJ1-1; D not certain. Per the germline V gene, CDR1 is MNHEY and CDR2 is SMNVEV (reference sequence). Trimming removed 4 bases from V and 2 bases from J, with 23 bases in between. The CDR3 length is 18 residues. CDR3 residues: CASSSRAAGSRGNTEAFF. For the CDR3, the DNA is TGTGCCAGCAGTTCACGGGCGGCAGGTAGTCGGGGAAACACTGAAGCTTTCTTT.

J is TRBJ1-5 and V is TRBV5-4; D call uncertain. The V and J ends lost 3 bases and 9 bases respectively, with 16 bases between them. The CDR3 has 14 amino acids. Per germline, CDR1 SGHNT and CDR2 YYREEE (reference sequence). The chain's CDR3 is CASSSDERRLPQHF. DNA of the CDR3: TGTGCCAGCAGCTCGGATGAGCGGCGCCTGCCCCAGCATTTT.

The rearrangement uses TRBV5-6 and TRBJ1-5, with D unresolved. Trimming took off 0 bases at V and 0 bases at J, with 13 bases between the two ends. The CDR3 runs 17 residues. The germline V gene encodes CDR1 SGHDT and CDR2 YYEEEE. CDR3 residues: CASSLGYSEYSNQPQHF. In DNA, the CDR3 is TGTGCCAGCAGCTTGGGCTACTCCGAATATAGCAATCAGCCCCAGCATTTT.

The chain has TRBV7-6 and TRBJ2-3; D possibly corresponds to TRBD2 (6 bases). The CDR3 spans 14 residues. V shed 0 bases and J shed 6 bases, with 10 bases lying between them. The germline V gene has CDR1 SGHVS and CDR2 FNYEAQ. CDR3 sequence (DNA): TGTGCCAGCAGCTTAGCTGGTGGGGGGGATACGCAGTATTTT. Translated: CASSLAGGGDTQYF.

V is TRBV29-1 and J is TRBJ1-3; D unresolved. The germline gives CDR1 SQVTM, CDR2 ANQGSEA. V gave up 5 bases and J gave up 2 bases, with 13 bases separating them. The CDR3 sequence is 14 residues long. In nucleotides, the CDR3 is TGCAGCGTTACCATAGGAGCAGCTGGAAACACCATATATTTT. Its translation: CSVTIGAAGNTIYF.

The chain is built from TRBV2 and TRBJ2-1; 8 nucleotides line up with TRBD2. The CDR3 covers 13 residues. With 7 bases clipped from V and 6 bases from J, the junction kept 5 bases outside the gene matches. Germline values: CDR1 SNHLY, CDR2 FYNNEI. The CDR3 DNA reads TGTGCCAGCATCCAGCGGGGGTTCAATGAGCAGTTCTTC. Translating gives CASIQRGFNEQFF. The entire variable domain, with the rest obtained from reference TRBV2 and TRBJ2-1, is as follows: EPEVTQTPSHQVTQMGQEVILRCVPISNHLYFYWYRQILGQKVEFLVSFYNNEISEKSEIFDDQFSVERPDGSNFTLKIRSTKLEDSAMYFCASIQRGFNEQFFGPGTRLTVL.

The chain couples TRBV7-9 to TRBJ1-3; maybe TRBD1 (5 bases). V lost 4 bases, J lost 0 bases, and 13 bases lay in between. Germline assignment: CDR1 SEHNR and CDR2 FQNEAQ (reference sequence). CDR3 size: 16 residues. DNA for the CDR3: TGTGCCAGCAGCTCGAGTCTCAGGGCCTCTGGAAACACCATATATTTT. Residues: CASSSSLRASGNTIYF.

This clone was found once. This sequence joins TRBV9 and TRBJ1-2; a weak D match, TRBD1 (5 bases). This CDR3 has 15 amino acids. V dropped 0 bases and J dropped 8 bases, with 17 bases sitting between them. Germline loops: CDR1 SGDLS, CDR2 YYNGEE. The DNA for the CDR3 is TGTGCCAGCAGCGTAGATGTCGCAGGGTCACAGGGCTACACCTTC. Protein: CASSVDVAGSQGYTF.

This chain joins TRBV6-5 and TRBJ1-1, with TRBD1 as a possible D gene (5 bases). The CDR3 runs to 14 residues. CDR1 MNHEY and CDR2 SVGAGI come from the germline V gene. The germline V and J ends were trimmed by 6 bases and 1 base, with 12 bases remaining between them. The CDR3 region is CASSPFGQNTEAFF. For the CDR3, the DNA is TGTGCCAGCAGCCCATTCGGACAGAACACTGAAGCTTTCTTT.

The chain links TRBV5-5 to TRBJ1-2; 7 bases are shared with TRBD1. The CDR3 extends over 15 amino acids. CDR1 is SGHKS and CDR2 is YYEKEE in the germline V gene (reference sequence). The V and J ends lost 4 bases and 0 bases, in that order; junction bases with no gene match: 6. This CDR3 reads CASSPRDSTNYGYTF. The CDR3 DNA is TGTGCCAGCAGCCCTCGGGACAGCACTAACTATGGCTACACCTTC.

Points on this clone: One end of the junction fails to match germline, which may point to a read error. This chain joins TRBV15 and TRBJ2-7, with D maybe TRBD1 (5 bases). Germline-derived CDR1 and CDR2 are LNHNV and YYDKDF (reference sequence). This CDR3 comprises 15 residues. CDR3 in DNA: TGTGCCACCAGCAGAGATTATAGGGGCTCCCACGAGCAGTACTTC. Protein product: CATSRDYRGSHEQYF. The variable domain in full, with the rest retrieved from reference TRBV15 and TRBJ2-7, is DAMVIQNPRYQVTQFGKPVTLSCSQTLNHNVMYWYQQKSSQAPKLLFHYYDKDFNNEADTPDNFQSRRPNTSFCFLDIRSPGLGDTAMYLCATSRDYRGSHEQYFGPGTRLTVT.

The V gene is TRBV5-5, the J gene TRBJ1-3, with TRBD1 matching over 9 bases. The CDR3 is 17 amino acids. Germline CDR1 SGHKS, CDR2 YYEKEE (reference sequence). Trimming took 4 bases from V and 2 from J; bases not matched to a gene: 10. Here the CDR3 DNA reads TGTGCCAGCAGCCTTGTGGGGACAGGGCTCCCTGGAAACACCATATATTTT. Translation: CASSLVGTGLPGNTIYF.